Shown below are 27 T cell receptor beta chains from a single sample sequenced in a study of blood T cell repertoires in COVID-19. The assay was immunoSEQ multiplex PCR, and TCRdb's table has in-frame clones only and misses some. The sample has around 91,000 clones, about four fifths seen once. The sample comprised peripheral blood. The receptor source for this set is a woman of 80 years or more with active or convalescent COVID-19.

The CDR3 loop is CASSFSNEQFF. CDR3 DNA: TGTGCCAGCAGCTTTAGCAATGAGCAGTTCTTC. This chain uses TRBV7-6 with TRBJ2-1; D is uncertain. Germline loops: CDR1 SGHVS, CDR2 FNYEAQ. The CDR3 covers 11 residues. Trimming stripped 3 bases from V and 6 bases from J, with 3 bases between.

The chain has TRBV7-8 and TRBJ2-1; 7 bases are shared with TRBD2. V lost 0 bases, J lost 7 bases, and 6 bases stayed unmatched. Germline values: CDR1 SGHVS, CDR2 FQNEAQ. The CDR3 covers 15 residues. The CDR3, as DNA: TGTGCCAGCAGCTTAGCGGCTAGCGGAACTAATGAGCAGTTCTTC. This sequence encodes CASSLAASGTNEQFF.

This clone was seen only once. The chain uses TRBV7-2 and TRBJ2-1, with 11 bases identical to TRBD1. Trimming took 4 bases from V and 8 from J; bases not matched to a gene: 7. Germline loops: CDR1 SGHTA, CDR2 FQGNSA. CDR3 length: 15 amino acids. The CDR3, as DNA: TGTGCCAGCAGCTCCGGGACAGGGGGTTTCTATGAGCAGTTCTTC. Translating gives CASSSGTGGFYEQFF.

This clone occurred a few times. The chain is built from TRBV4-3 and TRBJ1-2, with 8 bases lining up with TRBD1. V was clipped by 0 bases and J by 7 bases; unmatched bases: 7. Germline CDR1 LGHNA, CDR2 YSLEER. The CDR3 is 15 residues long. CDR3 sequence: CASSQDLRDRFGYTF. The DNA of the CDR3 is TGCGCCAGCAGCCAAGATCTTCGGGACAGGTTTGGCTACACCTTC.

J is TRBJ1-2 and V is TRBV10-3; 8 nucleotides line up with TRBD1. The CDR3 covers 14 residues. Germline assignment: CDR1 ENHRY and CDR2 SYGVKD. J gave up 6 bases and V 6 bases, and 9 bases lay outside the gene matches. CDR3 DNA sequence: TGTGCCATCAGCAGGGACAGGACTAAAAATGGCTACACCTTC. It codes for CAISRDRTKNGYTF.

V and J are TRBV30 and TRBJ1-5, with a tentative D call TRBD1 (6 bases). Germline V gene lookup returns CDR1 GTSNPN and CDR2 SVGIG (reference sequence). V lost 1 base and J 6 bases, leaving 13 bases between the germline ends. This CDR3 contains 14 residues. The CDR3 sequence: CAWSETGLSQPQHF. The CDR3 coding sequence is TGTGCCTGGAGTGAAACAGGGTTAAGTCAGCCCCAGCATTTT.

This clone was counted many times. The chain employs TRBV6-2 or TRBV6-3 and TRBJ2-1, with TRBD1 as a possible D gene (6 bases). Germline V CDR1 and CDR2: MNHEY, SVGEGT. This CDR3 region has 15 residues. Trimming shortened V by 0 bases and J by 6 bases, and 12 bases separated the two germline ends. CDR3 nucleotide sequence: TGTGCCAGCAGTTACTCGTGGGGGCCCCCCAATGAGCAGTTCTTC. It codes for CASSYSWGPPNEQFF.

The sample holds many counts of this clone. The chain joins TRBV11-2 to TRBJ2-1; perhaps TRBD1 as D (7 bases). Germline-derived CDR1 and CDR2 are SGHAT and FQNNGV. The CDR3 extends over 14 amino acids. Trimming shortened V by 4 bases and J by 7 bases, and 14 bases separated the two germline ends. CDR3: CASSYNAGGNEQFF. The CDR3 DNA is TGTGCCAGCAGCTACAACGCAGGGGGGAATGAGCAGTTCTTC.

The chain is built from TRBV13 and TRBJ2-7, with 7 bases fitting TRBD2. The CDR3 loop spans 12 amino acids. V lost 4 bases to trimming and J lost 4 bases; unmatched junction nucleotides: 1. Per germline, CDR1 PRHDT and CDR2 FYEKMQ (reference sequence). The CDR3 here is CASSWGGYEQYF. The DNA for the CDR3 is TGTGCCAGCAGCTGGGGGGGTTACGAGCAGTACTTC.

The chain recombines TRBV29-1 with TRBJ2-1; 14 bases align to TRBD2. J was trimmed by 14 bases and V by 1 base; bases with no gene match: 4. CDR3 length equals 13 residues. The germline CDR1 and CDR2 sequences are SQVTM and ANQGSEA. The CDR3 region has the DNA TGCAGCGTTGAAGTTGGGACTAGCGGGAGTGAGTTCTTC. Protein sequence: CSVEVGTSGSEFF.

The V and J genes are TRBV15 and TRBJ2-5, with TRBD1 matching over 8 bases. The CDR3 has 16 amino acids. In germline, CDR1 is LNHNV, CDR2 YYDKDF (reference sequence). Losses at the gene ends were 1 base for V and 5 bases for J; bases not matched to a gene: 9. This CDR3 reads CATSRGGQGGVETQYF. DNA of the CDR3: TGTGCCACCAGCAGAGGCGGACAGGGCGGAGTGGAGACCCAGTACTTC.

This clone was seen a handful of times. The sample contains more than one DNA sequence encoding this CDR3. The genes are TRBV4-2 and TRBJ1-1, with D unresolved. With 0 bases removed from V and 1 base from J, the gap between germline ends came to 6 bases. The germline gives CDR1 LGHNA, CDR2 YNFKEQ. The CDR3 has 14 amino acids. The CDR3 spells CASSQDRGNTEAFF. CDR3 DNA sequence: TGTGCCAGCAGCCAAGATCGGGGGAACACTGAAGCTTTCTTT.

The chain employs TRBV5-1 and TRBJ1-4; TRBD1 matches at 7 bases. The V segment lost 2 bases and the J segment 1 base; nucleotides outside the gene matches: 5. The CDR3 extends over 16 amino acids. Germline lookup yields CDR1 SGHRS and CDR2 YFSETQ. The CDR3 DNA reads as TGCGCCAGCAGCTTCATGAGACAGGGAACTAATGAAAAACTGTTTTTT. Translation: CASSFMRQGTNEKLFF.

This chain links TRBV11-2 with TRBJ1-4; D remains unclear. Deletions cut 4 bases from V and 8 bases from J, with 8 bases between. Germline V gene data show CDR1 as SGHAT and CDR2 as FQNNGV. The CDR3 consists of 12 residues. In DNA, the CDR3 is TGTGCCAGCAGCTCCGGAGCAGAAAAACTGTTTTTT. It translates to CASSSGAEKLFF.

This clone was observed a handful of times. The chain combines TRBV6-6 with TRBJ2-2; D call uncertain. The germline V and J ends were trimmed by 4 bases and 4 bases, with 10 bases remaining between them. CDR1 and CDR2 (germline): MNHNY, SVGAGI (reference sequence). CDR3 size: 14 residues. This CDR3 is CASSFTTITGELFF. Here the CDR3 DNA reads TGTGCCAGCAGTTTCACCACTATCACCGGGGAGCTGTTTTTT.

This chain connects TRBV20-1 to TRBJ2-7, with 8 positions matching TRBD1. The CDR3 spans 11 residues. V was clipped by 6 bases and J by 6 bases; unmatched bases: 4. Germline V gene lookup returns CDR1 DFQATT and CDR2 SNEGSKA (reference sequence). Here the CDR3 DNA reads TGCAGTGCCGACAGGGGCCCCGAGCAGTACTTC. Translation gives CSADRGPEQYF.

This chain joins TRBV7-6 and TRBJ2-5, with TRBD2 matching over 8 bases. This CDR3 region has 15 residues. Losses at the gene ends were 1 base for V and 5 bases for J; bases not matched to a gene: 6. CDR1 is SGHVS and CDR2 is FNYEAQ in the germline V gene. The CDR3 loop is CASSLGGTSGETQYF. The DNA for the CDR3 is TGTGCCAGCAGCTTAGGGGGGACTAGTGGGGAGACCCAGTACTTC.

The chain employs TRBV4-1 and TRBJ1-2; TRBD1 matches 7 bases. The CDR3 is made up of 13 amino acids. The V gene's germline CDR1 is MGHRA and CDR2 YSYEKL. Germline trimming cut 2 bases from V and 7 bases from J; bases unmatched to any gene: 4. The CDR3, as DNA: TGCGCCAGCAGCCAATCTCAGGGGGGTGGCTACACCTTC. Its translation: CASSQSQGGGYTF.

J is TRBJ2-3 and V is TRBV19, with 9 positions matching TRBD2. The CDR3 has 16 residues. V dropped 7 bases and J dropped 3; count of bases not matched to a gene: 11. Germline CDR1 reads LNHDA; CDR2 reads SQIVND (reference sequence). CDR3 residues: CASKGSGSITTDTQYF. The CDR3 nucleotides are TGTGCCAGTAAAGGTAGCGGGAGTATTACGACAGATACGCAGTATTTT. The variable domain in full, with the rest retrieved from reference TRBV19 and TRBJ2-3, is DGGITQSPKYLFRKEGQNVTLSCEQNLNHDAMYWYRQDPGQGLRLIYYSQIVNDFQKGDIAEGYSVSREKKESFPLTVTSAQKNPTAFYLCASKGSGSITTDTQYFGPGTRLTVL.

This clone was counted a single time. The chain uses TRBV19 and TRBJ1-3, with D uncertain. From germline, CDR1 is LNHDA and CDR2 SQIVND (reference sequence). Trimming took off 6 bases at V and 0 bases at J, with 6 bases between the two ends. The CDR3 covers 13 residues. CDR3 loop: CASRLNSGNTIYF. CDR3 sequence (DNA): TGTGCCAGTAGACTCAACTCTGGAAACACCATATATTTT.

The CDR3 here is CASSPEGAPSYEQYF. CDR3 DNA sequence: TGTGCCAGCAGCCCGGAGGGGGCCCCTTCCTACGAGCAGTACTTC. This rearrangement joins TRBV7-9 to TRBJ2-7, with TRBD1 as a possible D gene (7 bases). Germline CDR1 is SEHNR and CDR2 is FQNEAQ (reference sequence). Trimming removed 5 bases at V and 1 base at J, with 15 bases between. The length of the CDR3 is 15 residues.

V usage is TRBV9 and J usage is TRBJ1-2; 7 bases align to TRBD1. CDR1 is SGDLS and CDR2 is YYNGEE in the germline V gene. This CDR3 is 14 amino acids long. Trimming at V came to 4 bases and at J to 4 bases, leaving 7 bases not matched to a gene. The CDR3 region has the DNA TGTGCCAGCAGCATTGACAGGGTAGGCTATGGCTACACCTTC. Translation: CASSIDRVGYGYTF.

A word on this clone: The junction shows a germline mismatch at one end, possibly a read error. Other nucleotide sequences in the sample specify the same CDR3. J is TRBJ2-3 and V is TRBV5-1, with 11 nucleotides matching TRBD2. Germline CDR1 SGHRS, CDR2 YFSETQ. This CDR3 is built from 16 residues. As DNA, the CDR3 is TGTGCCAGCAGCCTCGGACTAGCGGGTTTCACAGATACGCAGTATTTT. Translating it yields CASSLGLAGFTDTQYF.

The gene calls are TRBV11-1 and TRBJ2-1, with D perhaps TRBD1 (6 bases). Germline CDR1 is SGHAT and CDR2 is FQDESV (reference sequence). The CDR3 spans 15 residues. The V end was cut by 5 bases, the J end by 9 bases, with 20 bases between. The CDR3 protein is CASSLDRPLFGEQFF. CDR3 nucleotide sequence: TGTGCCAGCAGCCTAGACAGGCCGTTGTTTGGTGAGCAGTTCTTC.

The rearrangement joins TRBV7-9 to TRBJ1-1, with 7 bases aligning to TRBD1. J lost 4 bases, V lost 5 bases, and 7 bases had no gene match. This CDR3 spans 14 amino acids. The germline V gene encodes CDR1 SEHNR and CDR2 FQNEAQ (reference sequence). CDR3: CASSQGQKTTEAFF. In DNA form, the CDR3 reads TGTGCCAGCAGCCAGGGACAGAAGACCACTGAAGCTTTCTTT.

The gene calls are TRBV7-2 and TRBJ1-1, with D perhaps TRBD1 (5 bases). CDR3 size: 16 residues. The V end lost 7 bases, the J end lost 1 base, and 19 bases lay between the germline ends. Germline values: CDR1 SGHTA, CDR2 FQGNSA. In nucleotides, the CDR3 is TGTGCCAGCATCCCCAATTCTGGGGGGTGGAACACTGAAGCTTTCTTT. Its translation: CASIPNSGGWNTEAFF. The full variable domain, its missing parts supplied by reference TRBV7-2 and TRBJ1-1, is GAGVSQSPSNKVTEKGKDVELRCDPISGHTALYWYRQSLGQGLEFLIYFQGNSAPDKSGLPSDRFSAERTGGSVSTLTIQRTQQEDSAVYLCASIPNSGGWNTEAFFGQGTRLTVV.

This chain links TRBV6-5 with TRBJ1-6, with 8 positions matching TRBD1. This CDR3 is 15 amino acids long. With 0 bases clipped from V and 10 bases from J, the junction kept 5 bases outside the gene matches. Germline V lookup: CDR1 MNHEY, CDR2 SVGAGI. The CDR3 region has the DNA TGTGCCAGCAGTTACTCCCCCGACAGGGGCTCACCCCTCCACTTT. It yields the protein CASSYSPDRGSPLHF.